This T cell receptor (beta chain) was profiled in a study of shared clonotypes between healthy human individuals. Germline trimming cut 4 bases from V and 0 bases from J; bases unmatched to any gene: 15. Germline V gives CDR1 LNHDA, CDR2 SQIVND (reference sequence). The length of the CDR3 is 19 residues. Sequencing used immunoSEQ multiplex PCR; TCRdb keeps in-frame clones, though not all of them. The sample records more than 2 million clones, 90% to 96% being singletons. This chain links TRBV19 with TRBJ1-5, with 7 bases matching TRBD1. Specimen: naive CD4+ T cells sorted from blood. The subset denotes: CD45RA+ positively selected. This clonotype originated in a man aged 18 to 29 in good health. Here the CDR3 DNA reads TGTGCCAGTAGTACTACCCTCGGGGACAGATACGTTAGCAATCAGCCCCAGCATTTT. Protein sequence: CASSTTLGDRYVSNQPQHF.